Following are 14 T cell receptor beta chains from one sample sequenced in a study of blood T cell repertoires in COVID-19. Generated by immunoSEQ multiplex PCR, the TCRdb table keeps only in-frame clones and is missing some. The sample has around 170,000 clones, around four fifths seen once; the top ten hold roughly 8%. The sample consisted of PBMCs or T cells enriched from blood (not recorded which). These receptors were collected from a woman aged 45-65 years who had recovered from COVID-19.

The chain joins TRBV28 to TRBJ1-3; D not resolved. The CDR3 is 13 residues long. Trimming removed 10 bases at V and 8 bases at J, with 18 bases between. The germline V gene encodes CDR1 MDHEN and CDR2 SYDVKM. The CDR3 bases are TGTGCCATCAAAGAACCCTCCCGGGACACCATATATTTT. This translates into CAIKEPSRDTIYF.

The rearrangement joins TRBV7-3 to TRBJ1-1; D not resolved. V lost 5 bases to trimming and J lost 0 bases, with 7 bases between them. Germline CDR1 reads SGHTA; CDR2 reads FQGTGA. The CDR3 is 13 amino acids. The CDR3 loop is CASSRSLNTEAFF. CDR3 bases: TGTGCCAGCAGCCGAAGCTTGAACACTGAAGCTTTCTTT.

V usage is TRBV19 and J usage is TRBJ1-3; no firm D call. Trimming removed 5 bases at V and 0 bases at J, with 8 bases between. In germline, CDR1 is LNHDA, CDR2 SQIVND (reference sequence). The CDR3 has 14 residues. Here the CDR3 reads CASSLFSSGNTIYF. The CDR3 nucleotides read TGTGCCAGTAGTCTTTTTTCCTCTGGAAACACCATATATTTT.

V gene TRBV7-2 combines with J gene TRBJ1-3; 8 positions agree with TRBD1. This CDR3 is built from 14 residues. The ends lost 10 bases at V and 2 bases at J; junction bases unmatched: 7. Germline V gives CDR1 SGHTA, CDR2 FQGNSA. The CDR3 bases are TGTGCCACAGGGGGCCAACCACCTGGAAACACCATATATTTT. Translated: CATGGQPPGNTIYF.

This clone has a single count. This rearrangement joins TRBV10-3 to TRBJ1-6, with D uncertain. The CDR3 contains 13 residues. Trimming removed 10 bases at V and 9 bases at J, with 16 bases between. Per germline, CDR1 ENHRY and CDR2 SYGVKD. CDR3 protein: CANRGEAGSPLHF. The CDR3 coding sequence is TGTGCCAACCGCGGGGAAGCGGGTTCACCCCTCCACTTT.

A word on this clone: The junction departs from the called germline gene at one end, perhaps through a read error. This chain links TRBV20-1 with TRBJ2-7; tentative D call: TRBD2 (5 bases). The CDR3 has 14 amino acids. Germline CDR1 is DFQATT and CDR2 is SNEGSKA (reference sequence). The CDR3 bases are TGCAGTACTAGTTTGCGCCCGCTTGCCTACGAGCAGTACTTC. Protein product: CSTSLRPLAYEQYF.

This chain links TRBV5-1 with TRBJ1-4; tentative D call: TRBD1 (6 bases). The CDR3 length is 15 residues. The V gene lost 0 bases and the J gene lost 5 bases, with 11 bases spanning the gap. Germline-derived CDR1 and CDR2 are SGHRS and YFSETQ. CDR3: CASSLAGGQNEKLFF. DNA for the CDR3: TGCGCCAGCAGCTTGGCCGGGGGGCAAAATGAAAAACTGTTTTTT.

J is TRBJ1-6 and V is TRBV3-1 (or the pseudogene TRBV3-2); D call uncertain. Germline-derived CDR1 and CDR2 are LGHDT and YNNKEL (reference sequence). CDR3 size: 15 residues. Trimming pared 9 bases from V and 5 bases from J, leaving 17 bases between. DNA of the CDR3: TGTGCCAGTCGAATGGGAGGCATTAATAATTCACCCCTCCACTTT. Its translation is CASRMGGINNSPLHF.

The chain is built from TRBV5-1 and TRBJ1-1; D may be TRBD1 (5 bases). CDR3 length: 15 residues. V was cut by 5 bases and J by 4 bases, with 18 bases left in between. The V gene's germline CDR1 is SGHRS and CDR2 YFSETQ. CDR3 region: CASRGPQGLGTEAFF. CDR3 DNA sequence: TGCGCCAGCAGGGGGCCCCAGGGTCTGGGCACTGAAGCTTTCTTT.

The chain is built from TRBV15 and TRBJ2-4; D possibly corresponds to TRBD1 (5 bases). The CDR3 covers 13 residues. Per the germline V gene, CDR1 is LNHNV and CDR2 is YYDKDF (reference sequence). Trimming took 4 bases from V and 10 from J, leaving 14 bases between them. The CDR3 DNA reads as TGTGCCACCAGCATCAGACAGAATGATATTCAGTACTTC. It codes for CATSIRQNDIQYF.

V usage is TRBV7-9 and J usage is TRBJ1-1; possibly TRBD1 for D (5 bases). Germline lookup yields CDR1 SEHNR and CDR2 FQNEAQ (reference sequence). The CDR3 extends over 13 amino acids. The V end was cut by 5 bases, the J end by 2 bases, with 9 bases between. CDR3 sequence (DNA): TGTGCCAGCAGCCCCAGGGAAAACACTGAAGCTTTCTTT. Residues: CASSPRENTEAFF.

Details on this clone: The sample holds other DNA sequences that translate to the same CDR3. The rearrangement links TRBV11-2 to TRBJ2-7, with 12 bases that match TRBD1. The CDR3 consists of 15 residues. The V gene's germline CDR1 is SGHAT and CDR2 FQNNGV. J gave up 3 bases and V 3 bases, and 3 bases lay outside the gene matches. The CDR3 DNA follows: TGTGCCAGCAGCTTGGGGACAGGGGGCGGCTACGAGCAGTACTTC. This encodes CASSLGTGGGYEQYF.

This chain connects TRBV7-8 to TRBJ2-7; 8 bases map to TRBD1. The CDR3 is 15 residues long. Germline V gene sequence: CDR1 SGHVS, CDR2 FQNEAQ. The trim removed 4 bases at V and 1 base at J, leaving 6 bases unmatched. The CDR3 here is CASSSRGPESYEQYF. CDR3 bases: TGTGCCAGCAGCTCCAGGGGGCCGGAATCCTACGAGCAGTACTTC.

The chain employs TRBV11-3 and TRBJ2-5; TRBD2 aligns across 10 bases. The CDR3 contains 14 residues. Unmatched junction bases numbered 3, after V lost 5 bases and J lost 3 bases. Germline CDR1 is SGHNT and CDR2 is YENEEA. The CDR3, as DNA: TGTGCCAGCAGCCCTAGCGGGGGAAAAGAGACCCAGTACTTC. As protein: CASSPSGGKETQYF.